One T cell receptor beta chain is described in this entry. Its specificity is unknown. Samples were taken at baseline and on day 1 of cycles 4 and 7. TCRdb's copy holds only in-frame clones and misses some; the assay was immunoSEQ multiplex PCR. This table has over 8,500 clones, about 89% appearing once. The source of the sample is a study of OX40 agonist ivuxolimab in advanced cancers. Study-level points and caveats: Low normalized T-cell clonal expansion was additionally recorded for some nonresponders. The mean number of expanded clones was higher in CD8+ T cells than in CD4+. People who partly responded at 0.1-3.0 mg/kg had some of the least clonal expansion seen.

From germline, CDR1 is MGHRA and CDR2 YSYEKL. CDR3 length: 16 amino acids. Trimming took 1 base from V and 8 from J, leaving 19 bases between them. The sample in question was CD4+ or CD8+ T cells sorted from blood, obtained in a trial of the OX40 agonist ivuxolimab. This sequence was found in an adult with an advanced solid tumor such as melanoma, head and neck, liver or kidney cancer. The chain couples TRBV4-1 to TRBJ2-3; a weak D match, TRBD1 (5 bases). The CDR3 DNA reads TGCGCCAGCAGCCAAGGCCCAGGGAATGGATTGGGTACGCAGTATTTT. Amino acids: CASSQGPGNGLGTQYF.